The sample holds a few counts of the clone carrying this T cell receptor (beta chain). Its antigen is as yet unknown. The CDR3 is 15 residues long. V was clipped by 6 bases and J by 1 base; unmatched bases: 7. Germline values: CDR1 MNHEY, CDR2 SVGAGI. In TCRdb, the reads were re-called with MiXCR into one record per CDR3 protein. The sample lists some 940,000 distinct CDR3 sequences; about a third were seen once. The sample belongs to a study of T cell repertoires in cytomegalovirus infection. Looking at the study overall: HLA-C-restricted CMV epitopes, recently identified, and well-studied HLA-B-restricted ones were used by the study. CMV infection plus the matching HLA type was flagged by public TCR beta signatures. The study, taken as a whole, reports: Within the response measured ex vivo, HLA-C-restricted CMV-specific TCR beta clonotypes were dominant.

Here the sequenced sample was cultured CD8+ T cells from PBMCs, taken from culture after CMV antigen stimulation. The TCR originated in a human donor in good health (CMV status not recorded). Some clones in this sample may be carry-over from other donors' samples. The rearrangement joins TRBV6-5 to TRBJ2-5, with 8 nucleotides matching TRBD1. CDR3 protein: CASRTGQVLQETQYF. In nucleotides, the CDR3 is TGTGCCAGCAGAACGGGACAGGTCCTCCAAGAGACCCAGTACTTC.